The 13 T cell receptor beta chains listed next were all sequenced from one sample in a study of long-term antiretroviral therapy in people with HIV (dated by TCRdb to between 2021 and 2024). The immunoSEQ hsTCRB v3.0 assay was used at survey level resolution for TRB variable region sequencing. The source is immuneACCESS, and TCRdb retained only in-frame sequences with V and J called. Part of the clones is not carried over; for the studies checked, unresolved V genes explain less than half of this, and the remainder is unexplained. For this sample the table gives roughly 10,000 clones, of which around 80% were detected only once. Of the sample, 13% is held by the ten largest clones. Sequencing was performed on unsorted PBMCs, taken 1.2 years after starting antiretroviral therapy. Receptor source: a man aged 35 to 55 with HIV.

The chain links TRBV5-6 to TRBJ2-3; 8 positions agree with TRBD1. Germline V gives CDR1 SGHDT, CDR2 YYEEEE. This CDR3 has 15 amino acids. Trimming at V came to 0 bases and at J to 5 bases, leaving 5 bases not matched to a gene. CDR3 bases: TGTGCCAGCAGCTTGGTTTGGACAGGGATAGATACGCAGTATTTT. It is translated as CASSLVWTGIDTQYF.

The CDR3 reads CASSQVQGDHEQYF. DNA for the CDR3: TGCGCCAGCAGCCAAGTACAGGGGGACCACGAGCAGTACTTC. The chain links TRBV4-1 to TRBJ2-7; 8 bases agree with TRBD1. V was pared by 1 base and J by 5 bases, with 4 bases of the junction left unmatched. The CDR3 runs to 14 residues. CDR1 and CDR2 from the germline V gene are MGHRA and YSYEKL.

The genes are TRBV6-5 and TRBJ2-3; the D call may be TRBD1 or TRBD2 (5 bases each). This CDR3 contains 13 residues. CDR1 is MNHEY, CDR2 SVGAGI, per germline. Trimming stripped 2 bases from V and 3 bases from J, with 6 bases between. The CDR3: CASSYGTTDTQYF. CDR3 bases: TGTGCCAGCAGTTACGGGACGACAGATACGCAGTATTTT.

By frequency in the sample, this clone is medium-sized. V and J are TRBV7-8 and TRBJ2-3; perhaps D is TRBD1 or TRBD2 (6 bases each). Trimming pared 5 bases from V and 6 bases from J, leaving 21 bases between. Germline CDR1 is SGHVS and CDR2 is FQNEAQ. The CDR3 is 16 residues long. CDR3 in amino acids: CASSPVSGAGLDTQYF. The CDR3 DNA sequence: TGTGCCAGCAGCCCGGTGTCGGGGGCGGGGTTGGATACGCAGTATTTT.

This clone was recorded a few times. V and J are TRBV7-6 and TRBJ1-5; D is uncertain. The CDR3 totals 14 residues. Germline lookup yields CDR1 SGHVS and CDR2 FNYEAQ. V dropped 1 base and J dropped 6 bases, with 10 bases sitting between them. CDR3 nucleotide sequence: TGTGCCAGCAGCTTAGGGGCAGAGGGTCAGCCCCAGCATTTT. Translation: CASSLGAEGQPQHF.

This clone was found once. The chain has TRBV11-1 and TRBJ2-3; D is ambiguous. V shed 2 bases and J shed 4 bases, with 10 bases lying between them. Germline V gene lookup returns CDR1 SGHAT and CDR2 FQDESV (reference sequence). The CDR3 is 14 amino acids. For the CDR3, the DNA is TGTGCCAGCAGCTTACAGTTGTTGTCAGATACGCAGTATTTT. Translating it yields CASSLQLLSDTQYF.

V usage is TRBV5-4 and J usage is TRBJ1-1; no clear D gene. CDR1 and CDR2 (germline): SGHNT, YYREEE (reference sequence). V was trimmed by 1 base and J by 1 base, leaving 11 bases between them. The CDR3 runs 15 residues. The CDR3 spells CASSLKGITNTEAFF. In nucleotides, the CDR3 is TGTGCCAGCAGCTTGAAAGGAATAACGAACACTGAAGCTTTCTTT.

The rearrangement uses TRBV7-8 and TRBJ2-5; D remains ambiguous. Between the trimmed V and J ends, which lost 1 base and 1 base, there was a span of 10 bases. CDR1 and CDR2 from the germline V gene are SGHVS and FQNEAQ. CDR3 size: 15 residues. The CDR3 sequence is CASSLGPAGQETQYF. For the CDR3, the DNA is TGTGCCAGCAGCTTAGGACCAGCTGGCCAAGAGACCCAGTACTTC.

V usage is TRBV19 and J usage is TRBJ1-5; D gene ambiguous. Trimming took 2 bases from V and 4 from J, leaving 15 bases between them. This CDR3 has 16 amino acids. Germline loops: CDR1 LNHDA, CDR2 SQIVND (reference sequence). The CDR3 spells CASSIFGLSGNQPQHF. CDR3 coding DNA: TGTGCCAGTAGTATATTCGGACTGTCCGGTAATCAGCCCCAGCATTTT.

This sequence joins TRBV10-2 and TRBJ2-1, with TRBD2 matching 8 bases. Per the germline V gene, CDR1 is WSHSY and CDR2 is SAAADI. This CDR3 is 13 amino acids long. The ends lost 8 bases at V and 1 base at J; junction bases unmatched: 1. The CDR3 protein is CASVAGSYNEQFF. CDR3 DNA sequence: TGCGCCAGCGTAGCGGGGTCCTACAATGAGCAGTTCTTC.

The chain couples TRBV15 to TRBJ2-7, with 13 bases matching TRBD2. CDR3 length equals 13 residues. CDR1 LNHNV and CDR2 YYDKDF come from the germline V gene (reference sequence). Germline trimming cut 6 bases from V and 7 bases from J; bases unmatched to any gene: 3. The CDR3 DNA sequence: TGTGCCACCAGTCCGGGACTAGCGGGGGAGCAGTACTTC. Translation gives CATSPGLAGEQYF.

This clone was seen a handful of times. The chain recombines TRBV15 with TRBJ2-3, with TRBD1 matching 9 bases. This CDR3 region has 16 residues. Germline V gene data show CDR1 as LNHNV and CDR2 as YYDKDF (reference sequence). V lost 5 bases and J lost 4; bases outside the gene matches: 10. DNA of the CDR3: TGTGCCACCAGCGGGGGGGACAGGGCGGGGGCAGATACGCAGTATTTT. This gives the protein CATSGGDRAGADTQYF.

The chain links TRBV19 to TRBJ2-2, with D unclear. Trimming stripped 3 bases from V and 2 bases from J, with 13 bases between. CDR1 is LNHDA, CDR2 SQIVND, per germline (reference sequence). The CDR3 contains 16 residues. The CDR3 bases are TGTGCCAGTAGTATTTTTAGACAATCCAACACCGGGGAGCTGTTTTTT. It yields the protein CASSIFRQSNTGELFF.